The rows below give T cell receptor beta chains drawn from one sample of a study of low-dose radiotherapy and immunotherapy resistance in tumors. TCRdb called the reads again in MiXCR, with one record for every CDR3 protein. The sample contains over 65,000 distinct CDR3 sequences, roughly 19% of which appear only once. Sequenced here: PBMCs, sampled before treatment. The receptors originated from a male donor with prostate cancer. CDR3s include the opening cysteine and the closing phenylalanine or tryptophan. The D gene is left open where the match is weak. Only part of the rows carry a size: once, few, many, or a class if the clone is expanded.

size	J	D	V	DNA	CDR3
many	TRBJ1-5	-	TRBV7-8	TGTGCCAGCAGCTTAGGGGCAGGTCTTCAGCCCCAGCATTTT	CASSLGAGLQPQHF
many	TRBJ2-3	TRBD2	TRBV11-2	TGTGCCAGCAGCTCGGGTGCTAGCGGCCGCACAGATACGCAGTATTTT	CASSSGASGRTDTQYF
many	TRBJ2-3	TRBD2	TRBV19	TGTGCCAGTAGTACGACTAGCGGGGGGGAAGATACGCAGTATTTT	CASSTTSGGEDTQYF
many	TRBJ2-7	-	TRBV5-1	TGCGCCAGCAGCGGTTTAACGGGGCTAGGAGGCGCCTACGAGCAGTACTTC	CASSGLTGLGGAYEQYF
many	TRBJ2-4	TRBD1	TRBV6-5	TGTGCCAGCAGTTACCAGGGGACAGGGGGGGACATTCAGTACTTC	CASSYQGTGGDIQYF
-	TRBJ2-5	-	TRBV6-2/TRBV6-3	TGTGCCAGCAGGCCTCGTCCGGGGCAAGAGACCCAGTACTTC	CASRPRPGQETQYF
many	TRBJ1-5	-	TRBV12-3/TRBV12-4	TGTGCCAGCAGCCCGGCCCGAAATCAGCCCCAGCATTTT	CASSPARNQPQHF
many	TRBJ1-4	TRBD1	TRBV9	TGTGCCAGCAGCGACCGACAGGGGGTTAATGAAAAACTGTTTTTT	CASSDRQGVNEKLFF
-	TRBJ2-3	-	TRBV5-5	TGTGCCAGCAGCTTGGCGCTAGCCCGAGAGGGAGATACGCAGTATTTT	CASSLALAREGDTQYF
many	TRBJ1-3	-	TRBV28	TGTGCCAGCAGTTTATGGGGCGAGGAGGGGAGAAACACCATATATTTT	CASSLWGEEGRNTIYF
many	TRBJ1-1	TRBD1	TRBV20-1	TGCGGCCACCGGGACAGGCGTGAAGCTTTCTTT	CGHRDRREAFF
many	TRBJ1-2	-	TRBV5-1	TGCGCCAGCAGCTTGGATGGGAACTATGGCTACACCTTC	CASSLDGNYGYTF
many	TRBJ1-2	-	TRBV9	TGTGCCAGCAGCGTAGGACAGGCTTCGGGCTATGGCTACACCTTC	CASSVGQASGYGYTF
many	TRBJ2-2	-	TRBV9	TGTGCCAGCGCAGTGGAGGGGCGGCCGTCCGGGGAGCTGTTTTTT	CASAVEGRPSGELFF
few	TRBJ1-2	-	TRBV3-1	TGTGCCAGCAGCCAACCAGACAGGGGCTACACCTTC	CASSQPDRGYTF
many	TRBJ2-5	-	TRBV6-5	TGTGCCAGCAGTTACTCAGGAGGGGGCCAGCTAGGAGAGACCCAGTACTTC	CASSYSGGGQLGETQYF
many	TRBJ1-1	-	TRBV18	TGTGCCAGCTCACAAGGCACTAACACTGAAGCTTTCTTT	CASSQGTNTEAFF
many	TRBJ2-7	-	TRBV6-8	TGTGCCAGCAGTTACCGACAGACCTACGAGCAGTACTTC	CASSYRQTYEQYF
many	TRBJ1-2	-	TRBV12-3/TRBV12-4	TGTGCCAGCAGTTTAGGTACCGCAGATGGCTACACCTTC	CASSLGTADGYTF
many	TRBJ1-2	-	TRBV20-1	TGCAGTGCCCGCAGGACAGCCCCTAACTATGGCTACACCTTC	CSARRTAPNYGYTF
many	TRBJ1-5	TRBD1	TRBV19	TGTGCCAGTAGTATTGCCGGACTTGGGGGACAGGGGGCACAAATCTACGTTCATCCGCCCCAGCATTTT	CASSIAGLGGQGAQIYVHPPQHF
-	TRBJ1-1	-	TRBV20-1	TGCAGTGCTAGTGAGAGGGGAAGTGAAGCTTTCTTT	CSASERGSEAFF
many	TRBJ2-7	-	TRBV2	TGTGCCAGCAGTGTTCAGGCTCCAGGGATCTACGAGCAGTACTTC	CASSVQAPGIYEQYF
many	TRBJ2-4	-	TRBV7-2	TGTGCCAGCAGCCGCCAAGGCCGAAACATTCAGTACTTC	CASSRQGRNIQYF
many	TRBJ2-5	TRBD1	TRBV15	TGTGCCACCAGCAGAGTAGGGACAGACCAAGAGACCCAGTACTTC	CATSRVGTDQETQYF
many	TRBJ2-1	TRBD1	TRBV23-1	TGCGCCAGCACCTCACTCTGCCGTGGGGGGACAGGGAATGTCAATGAGCAGTTCTTC	CASTSLCRGGTGNVNEQFF
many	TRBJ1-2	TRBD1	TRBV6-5	TGTGCCAGCAGTTACTCGGACAGGGTGTATGGCTACACCTTC	CASSYSDRVYGYTF
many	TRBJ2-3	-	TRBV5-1	TGCGCCAGCAGCTCATACGGGGTCAGCACAGATACGCAGTATTTT	CASSSYGVSTDTQYF
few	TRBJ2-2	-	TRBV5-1	TGCGCCAGCAGCTTTGGAGGGACGACGTTCTCCGGGGAGCTGTTTTTT	CASSFGGTTFSGELFF
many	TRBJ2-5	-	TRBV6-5	TGTGCCAGCAGTTCCACCTATAGGTCGGTAGAGACCCAGTACTTC	CASSSTYRSVETQYF
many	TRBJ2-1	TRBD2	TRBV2	TGTGCCAGCGCGGGGGGGCGATGGAATGAGCAGTTCTTC	CASAGGRWNEQFF
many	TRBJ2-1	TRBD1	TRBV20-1	TGCAGTGCTAGGGGGACAGGGGGGTACCATGAGCAGTTCTTC	CSARGTGGYHEQFF
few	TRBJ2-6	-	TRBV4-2	TGTGCCAGCAGCCCTCTGACCGCCCCGCCTGGGGCCAACGTCCTGACTTTC	CASSPLTAPPGANVLTF
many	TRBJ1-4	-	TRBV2	TGTGCCAGCAGGCCGCACAGGGAGGGTGAAAAACTGTTTTTT	CASRPHREGEKLFF
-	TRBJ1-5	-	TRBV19	TGTGCCAGTAGTATAGATTTTTATCAGCCCCAGCATTTT	CASSIDFYQPQHF
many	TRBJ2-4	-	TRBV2	TGTGCCAGCAGTGAAGAGGAGGCCGAAAACATTCAGTACTTC	CASSEEEAENIQYF
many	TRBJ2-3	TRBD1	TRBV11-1	TGTGCCAGCAGCTTAGGGGGACAGAGCACAGATACGCAGTATTTT	CASSLGGQSTDTQYF
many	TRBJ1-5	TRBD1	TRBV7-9	TGTGCCAGCAGCCTAAGCTCCGGGACAGGTAATCAGCCCCAGCATTTT	CASSLSSGTGNQPQHF
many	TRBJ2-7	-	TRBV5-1	TGCGCCAGCAGCTTGGGGCCGGACAGAACCTACGAGCAGTACTTC	CASSLGPDRTYEQYF
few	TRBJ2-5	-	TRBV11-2	TGTGCCAGCAGCGGCTTTTTCCGGGAACAAGAGACCCAGTACTTC	CASSGFFREQETQYF
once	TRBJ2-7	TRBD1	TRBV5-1	TGCGCCAGCAGCCGGGACAGATTCTCCTACGAGCAGTACTTC	CASSRDRFSYEQYF
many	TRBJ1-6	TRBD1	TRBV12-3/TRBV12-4	TGTGCCAGCAGTCCAACAGGGGTGAATTCACCCCTCCACTTT	CASSPTGVNSPLHF
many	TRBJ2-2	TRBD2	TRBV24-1	TGTGCCACCCAAAGGGAGGGCACCGGGGAGCTGTTTTTT	CATQREGTGELFF
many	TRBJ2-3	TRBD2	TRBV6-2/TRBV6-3	TGCGCCAGCAGTGAAGGACTAGAAACGCAGTATTTT	CASSEGLETQYF
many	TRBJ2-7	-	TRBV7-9	TGTGCCAGCAGCCCCCTGGCGGGAAGTTACGAGCAGTACTTC	CASSPLAGSYEQYF
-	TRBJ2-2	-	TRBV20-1	TGCAGTGCCATGGACTTCACCGGGGAGCTGTTTTTT	CSAMDFTGELFF
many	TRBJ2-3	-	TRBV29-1	TGCAGCCTTAAACAGGGCGCGGGGGATACGCAGTATTTT	CSLKQGAGDTQYF
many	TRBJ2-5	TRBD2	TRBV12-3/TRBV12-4	TGTGCCAGCAGCAAGCGGGGGGGGGGGTACCAAGAGACCCAGTACTTC	CASSKRGGGYQETQYF